Sequencing of this T cell receptor (beta chain) was carried out in a study of blood T cell repertoires in COVID-19. Study-wide background: Samples of COVID-19 (acute and convalescent) were obtained from the United States, Italy and Spain. From T cells, B-cell-depleted T cells, or PBMCs came the material, which was cDNA or gDNA.

The protocol was immunoSEQ multiplex PCR, while the TCRdb copy is restricted to in-frame clones and leaves out a portion. The repertoire holds under 80,000 clones, with around four fifths as singletons. CDR3 length: 16 amino acids. In germline, CDR1 is ENHRY, CDR2 SYGVKD. J was trimmed by 5 bases and V by 3 bases; bases with no gene match: 6. The material sequenced was peripheral blood. This receptor was identified in an older man with acute or convalescent COVID-19. The chain couples TRBV10-3 to TRBJ2-5, with 13 bases matching TRBD2. The CDR3 DNA reads TGTGCCATCAGTGACGGGACTAGCGGGGCGGGGGAGACCCAGTACTTC. Translated, it gives CAISDGTSGAGETQYF.